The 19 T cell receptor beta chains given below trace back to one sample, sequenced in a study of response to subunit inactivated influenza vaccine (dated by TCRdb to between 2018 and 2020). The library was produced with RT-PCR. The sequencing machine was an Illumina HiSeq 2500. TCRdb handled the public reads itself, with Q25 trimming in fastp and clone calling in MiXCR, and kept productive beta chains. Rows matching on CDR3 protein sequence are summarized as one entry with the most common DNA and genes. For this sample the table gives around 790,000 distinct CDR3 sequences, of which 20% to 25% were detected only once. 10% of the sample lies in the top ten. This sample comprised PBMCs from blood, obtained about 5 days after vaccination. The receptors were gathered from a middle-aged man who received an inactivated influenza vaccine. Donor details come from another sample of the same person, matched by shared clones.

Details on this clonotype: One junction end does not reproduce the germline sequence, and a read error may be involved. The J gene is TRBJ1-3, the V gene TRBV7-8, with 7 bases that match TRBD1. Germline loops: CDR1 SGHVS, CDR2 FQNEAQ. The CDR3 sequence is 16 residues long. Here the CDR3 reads CASSFGTVLSGNTPHF. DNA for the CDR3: TGTGCCAGCAGCTTCGGGACAGTCCTCTCTGGAAACACCCCCCATTTT.

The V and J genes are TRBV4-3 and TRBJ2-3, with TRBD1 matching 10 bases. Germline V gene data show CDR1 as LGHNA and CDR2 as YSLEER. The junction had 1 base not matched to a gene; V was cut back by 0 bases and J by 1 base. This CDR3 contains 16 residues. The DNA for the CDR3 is TGCGCCAGCAGCCAAGAAGGGACAGGGGGCACAGATACGCAGTATTTT. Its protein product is CASSQEGTGGTDTQYF.

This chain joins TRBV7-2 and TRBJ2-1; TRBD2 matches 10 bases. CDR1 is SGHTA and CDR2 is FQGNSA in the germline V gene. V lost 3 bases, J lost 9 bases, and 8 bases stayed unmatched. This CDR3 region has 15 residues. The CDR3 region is CASSLERGGHSEQFF. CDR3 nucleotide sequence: TGTGCCAGCAGCTTGGAGCGGGGGGGCCATAGTGAGCAGTTCTTC.

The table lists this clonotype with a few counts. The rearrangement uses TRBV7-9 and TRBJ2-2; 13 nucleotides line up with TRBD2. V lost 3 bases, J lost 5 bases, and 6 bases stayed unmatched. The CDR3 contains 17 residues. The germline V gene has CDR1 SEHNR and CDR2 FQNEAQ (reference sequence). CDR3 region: CASSLRTSGSRTGELFF. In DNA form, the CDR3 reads TGTGCCAGCAGCTTGAGGACTAGCGGGAGTAGAACCGGGGAGCTGTTTTTT.

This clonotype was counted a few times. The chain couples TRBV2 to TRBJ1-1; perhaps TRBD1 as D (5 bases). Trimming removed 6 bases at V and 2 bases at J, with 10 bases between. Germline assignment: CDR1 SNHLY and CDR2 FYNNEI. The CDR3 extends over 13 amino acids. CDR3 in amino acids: CASRMTANTEAFF. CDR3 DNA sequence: TGTGCCAGCAGAATGACAGCAAACACTGAAGCTTTCTTT.

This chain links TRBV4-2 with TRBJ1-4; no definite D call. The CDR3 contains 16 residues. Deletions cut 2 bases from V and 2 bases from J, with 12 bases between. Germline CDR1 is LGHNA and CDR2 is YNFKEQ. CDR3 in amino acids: CASSQSVSKTNEKLFF. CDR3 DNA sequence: TGTGCCAGCAGCCAAAGCGTGTCCAAGACTAATGAAAAACTGTTTTTT.

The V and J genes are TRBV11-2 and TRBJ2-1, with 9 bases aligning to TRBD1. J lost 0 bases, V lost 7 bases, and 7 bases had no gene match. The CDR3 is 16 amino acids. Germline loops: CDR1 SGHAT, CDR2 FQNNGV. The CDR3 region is CASTRTGASSYNEQFF. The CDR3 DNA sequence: TGTGCCAGCACGCGGACAGGGGCGAGCTCCTACAATGAGCAGTTCTTC.

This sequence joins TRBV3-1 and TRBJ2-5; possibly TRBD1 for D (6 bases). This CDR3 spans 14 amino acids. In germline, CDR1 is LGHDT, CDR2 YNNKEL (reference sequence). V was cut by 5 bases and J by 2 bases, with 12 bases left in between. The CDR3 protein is CASSYQTGQETQYF. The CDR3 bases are TGTGCCAGCAGCTATCAGACAGGACAAGAGACCCAGTACTTC.

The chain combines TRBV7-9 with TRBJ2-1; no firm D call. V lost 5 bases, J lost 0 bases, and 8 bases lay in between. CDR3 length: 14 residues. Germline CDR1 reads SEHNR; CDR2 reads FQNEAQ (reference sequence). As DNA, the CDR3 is TGTGCCAGCAGCGGACGACGCTCCTACAATGAGCAGTTCTTC. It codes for CASSGRRSYNEQFF.

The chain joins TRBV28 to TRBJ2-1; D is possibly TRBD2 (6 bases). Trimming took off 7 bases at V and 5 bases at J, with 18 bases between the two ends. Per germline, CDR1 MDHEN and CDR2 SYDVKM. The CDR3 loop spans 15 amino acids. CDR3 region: CASTRGFLTHNEQFF. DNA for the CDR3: TGTGCCAGCACGCGGGGTTTCCTAACTCACAATGAGCAGTTCTTC. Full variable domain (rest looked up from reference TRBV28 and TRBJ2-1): DVKVTQSSRYLVKRTGEKVFLECVQDMDHENMFWYRQDPGLGLRLIYFSYDVKMKEKGDIPEGYSVSREKKERFSLILESASTNQTSMYLCASTRGFLTHNEQFFGPGTRLTVL.

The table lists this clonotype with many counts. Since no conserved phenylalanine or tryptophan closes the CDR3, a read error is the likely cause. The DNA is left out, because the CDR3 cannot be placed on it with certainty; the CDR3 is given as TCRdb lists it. CDR3 sequence: CASSHTSGDRAG. The chain links TRBV5-6 to TRBJ1-1; the D call TRBD1 from the table was never checked on the DNA. With termini counted, the CDR3 has 12 amino acids. The germline gives CDR1 SGHDT, CDR2 YYEEEE.

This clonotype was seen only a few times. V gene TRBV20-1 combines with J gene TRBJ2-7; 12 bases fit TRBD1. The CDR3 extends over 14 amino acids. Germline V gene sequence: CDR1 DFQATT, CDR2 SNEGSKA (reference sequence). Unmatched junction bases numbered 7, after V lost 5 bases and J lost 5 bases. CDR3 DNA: TGCAGTGCTTTTCCGGGACAGGGGGCCCACGAGCAGTACTTC. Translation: CSAFPGQGAHEQYF.

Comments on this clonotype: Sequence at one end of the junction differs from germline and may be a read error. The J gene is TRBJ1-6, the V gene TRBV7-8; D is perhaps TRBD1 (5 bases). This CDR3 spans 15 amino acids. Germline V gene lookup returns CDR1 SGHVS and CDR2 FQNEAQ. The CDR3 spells CASSLDAGLNSPPHF. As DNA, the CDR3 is TGTGCCAGCAGCTTAGACGCAGGGTTAAATTCACCCCCCCACTTT.

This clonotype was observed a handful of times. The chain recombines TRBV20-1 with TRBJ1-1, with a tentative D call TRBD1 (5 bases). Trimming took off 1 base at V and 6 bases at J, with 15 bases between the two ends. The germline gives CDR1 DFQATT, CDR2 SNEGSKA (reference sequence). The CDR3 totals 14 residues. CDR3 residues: CSARAPGRASEAFF. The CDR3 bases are TGCAGTGCTAGAGCCCCGGGCAGGGCCTCTGAAGCTTTCTTT.

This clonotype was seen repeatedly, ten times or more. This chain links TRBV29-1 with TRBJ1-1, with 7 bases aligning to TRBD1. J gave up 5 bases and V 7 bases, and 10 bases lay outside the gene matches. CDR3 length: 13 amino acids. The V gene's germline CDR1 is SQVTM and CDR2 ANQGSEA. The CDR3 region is CSGLGGRGTEAFF. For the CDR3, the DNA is TGCAGCGGGCTTGGTGGCAGGGGGACTGAAGCTTTCTTT. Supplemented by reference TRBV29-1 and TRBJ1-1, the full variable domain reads SAVISQKPSRDICQRGTSLTIQCQVDSQVTMMFWYRQQPGQSLTLIATANQGSEATYESGFVIDKFPISRPNLTFSTLTVSNMSPEDSSIYLCSGLGGRGTEAFFGQGTRLTVV.

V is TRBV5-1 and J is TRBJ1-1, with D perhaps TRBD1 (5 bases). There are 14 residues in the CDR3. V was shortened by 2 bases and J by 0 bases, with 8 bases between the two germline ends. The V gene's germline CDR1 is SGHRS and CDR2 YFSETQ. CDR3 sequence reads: CASSLWDLNTEAFF. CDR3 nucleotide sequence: TGCGCCAGCAGCTTATGGGACCTGAACACTGAAGCTTTCTTT.

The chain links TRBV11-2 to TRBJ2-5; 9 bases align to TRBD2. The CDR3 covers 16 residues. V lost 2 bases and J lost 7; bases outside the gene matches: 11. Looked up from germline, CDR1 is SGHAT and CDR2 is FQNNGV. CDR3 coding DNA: TGTGCCAGCAGCTTAAGATCAGCGGGAGGCCTAGGGACCCAGTACTTC. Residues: CASSLRSAGGLGTQYF.

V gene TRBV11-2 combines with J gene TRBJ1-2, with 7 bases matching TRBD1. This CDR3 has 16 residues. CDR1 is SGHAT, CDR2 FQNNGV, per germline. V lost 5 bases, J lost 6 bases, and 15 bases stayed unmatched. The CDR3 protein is CASSPARGQQLHGYTF. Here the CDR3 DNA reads TGTGCCAGCAGCCCAGCTCGGGGACAGCAGCTCCATGGCTACACCTTC.

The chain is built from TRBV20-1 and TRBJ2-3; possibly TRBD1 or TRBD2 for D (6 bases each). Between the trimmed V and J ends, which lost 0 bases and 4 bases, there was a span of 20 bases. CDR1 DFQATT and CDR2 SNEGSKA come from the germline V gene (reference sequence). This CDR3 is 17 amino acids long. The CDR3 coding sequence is TGCAGTGCTAGAGAACGCCGTTGGGGGGCGGTTTCAGATACGCAGTATTTT. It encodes CSARERRWGAVSDTQYF.